This TCR beta chain is drawn from a study of OX40 agonist ivuxolimab in advanced cancers. On this clone: Its antigen is not identified.

Germline assignment: CDR1 MGHRA and CDR2 YSYEKL. CDR3 length equals 14 residues. The V and J ends lost 0 bases and 0 bases respectively, with 4 bases between them. Using immunoSEQ multiplex PCR, the repertoire was profiled, and TCRdb retains in-frame clones only, with some absent. The data show around 93,000 clones, around nine tenths seen once. Overall study findings and caveats: Blood T cells, both CD4+ and CD8+, expanded clonally by week 6 at 0.1 to 3.0 mg/kg.

The source material was CD4+ or CD8+ T cells sorted from blood, sampled in a trial of the OX40 agonist ivuxolimab. This clonotype originated in an adult with an advanced solid tumor such as melanoma, head and neck, liver or kidney cancer. This rearrangement joins TRBV4-1 to TRBJ2-3; the D is unclear. CDR3 sequence reads: CASSQEASTDTQYF. CDR3 in DNA: TGCGCCAGCAGCCAAGAAGCGAGCACAGATACGCAGTATTTT.